What follows describes a single TCR beta chain. As yet, its antigen is unknown. This entry is derived from a study of human thymus T cells. The study, taken as a whole, reports: Among thymic and blood repertoires, usage of V and J genes appeared biased. The related literature has documented a marked overlap of thymic repertoires among unrelated individuals.

The length of the CDR3 is 11 residues. The V gene lost 4 bases and the J gene lost 2 bases, with 3 bases spanning the gap. Germline V gene lookup returns CDR1 SNHLY and CDR2 FYNNEI. Only in-frame clones appear in the TCRdb table, and some are missing; sequencing was by immunoSEQ multiplex PCR. The table has around 120,000 clones, around 95% seen once. Obtained as resections during corrective heart surgery, the thymus tissue was then studied. Donor material was obtained from healthy Finnish infants undergoing corrective surgery for congenital heart defects. The rearrangement uses TRBV2 and TRBJ2-7, with D hard to call. This receptor was obtained from a boy less than two years old with a congenital heart defect but otherwise immunologically healthy. Sequences were obtained from thymus tissue. The CDR3 DNA reads as TGTGCCAGCAGTGGTCCCTACGAGCAGTACTTC. Translated: CASSGPYEQYF.